This T cell receptor beta chain is from a study of neoadjuvant anti-PD-1 for oral cavity cancer. For the study at large: Patients without progression got a fourth dose around day 43. Points from the study as a whole: PBMC Gini-index clonality exceeded responders' in non-responders post-nivolumab. With three patients per group, TCR findings need larger cohorts.

A remark on this clone: What it binds is unknown.

These oral cavity squamous cell carcinomas were HPV-negative and locally advanced. The V and J ends lost 3 bases and 10 bases respectively, with 12 bases between them. Germline values: CDR1 DFQATT, CDR2 SNEGSKA (reference sequence). This CDR3 is 11 amino acids long. This table comes from immunoSEQ multiplex PCR, and its TCRdb copy is limited to in-frame clones, with some not included. The data contain 15,000 or so clones, 55% to 80% of them seen just once; the ten biggest clones take up roughly 3.1%. V and J are TRBV20-1 and TRBJ2-5; D is unclear. The sequencing here drew on PBMCs, taken before nivolumab (anti-PD-1) treatment. The sequence derives from a person between 40 and 85 years old with oral cavity squamous cell carcinoma. The CDR3 loop is CSASLGFDQYF. The CDR3 DNA follows: TGCAGTGCTAGTCTCGGCTTTGACCAGTACTTC.